This T cell receptor (beta chain) was documented in a study of early T cells in non-severe SARS-CoV-2 infection. The CDR3 consists of 14 residues. Germline CDR1 reads KGHSH; CDR2 reads LQKENI. With 3 bases removed from V and 1 base from J, the gap between germline ends came to 10 bases. This clonotype was observed a handful of times. TCRdb independently ran MiXCR on the 5' RACE reads; one entry per CDR3 protein. The profile shows tens of thousands of distinct CDR3 sequences, approximately 10% of them singletons. The chain combines TRBV18 with TRBJ2-7, with D perhaps matching TRBD1 or TRBD2 (5 bases each). The clonotype was recovered from an adult who was a healthcare worker with PCR-confirmed SARS-CoV-2 infection or an uninfected control (not recorded which). Material: whole blood, obtained at baseline. Here the CDR3 reads CASSPAGTSYEQYF. The CDR3 DNA reads as TGTGCCAGCTCACCTGCTGGGACGTCCTACGAGCAGTACTTC.